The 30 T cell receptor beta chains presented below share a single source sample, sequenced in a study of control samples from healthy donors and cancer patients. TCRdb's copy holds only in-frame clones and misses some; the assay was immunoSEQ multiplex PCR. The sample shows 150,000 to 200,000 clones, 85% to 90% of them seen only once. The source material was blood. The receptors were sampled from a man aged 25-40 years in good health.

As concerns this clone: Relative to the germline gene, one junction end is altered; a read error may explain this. This CDR3 reads CASSDSGGGTEAFF. CDR3 nucleotides: TGTGCCAGCAGTGACTCTGGGGGGGGAACTGAAGCTTTCTTT. The chain carries TRBV6-2 or TRBV6-3 and TRBJ1-1; perhaps TRBD1 as D (5 bases). This CDR3 region has 14 residues. The germline V gene encodes CDR1 MNHEY and CDR2 SVGEGT.

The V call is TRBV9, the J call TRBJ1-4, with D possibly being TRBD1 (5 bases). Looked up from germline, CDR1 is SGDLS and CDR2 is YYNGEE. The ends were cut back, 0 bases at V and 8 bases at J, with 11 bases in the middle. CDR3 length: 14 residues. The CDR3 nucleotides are TGTGCCAGCAGCGTAGGGGGCTCGCCGGAAAAACTGTTTTTT. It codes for CASSVGGSPEKLFF.

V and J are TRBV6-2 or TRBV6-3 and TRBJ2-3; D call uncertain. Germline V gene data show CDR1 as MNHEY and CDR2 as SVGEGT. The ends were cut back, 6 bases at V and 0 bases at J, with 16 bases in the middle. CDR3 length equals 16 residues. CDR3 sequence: CASSLQLPRSTDTQYF. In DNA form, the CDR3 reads TGTGCCAGCAGCCTACAACTCCCCCGAAGCACAGATACGCAGTATTTT.

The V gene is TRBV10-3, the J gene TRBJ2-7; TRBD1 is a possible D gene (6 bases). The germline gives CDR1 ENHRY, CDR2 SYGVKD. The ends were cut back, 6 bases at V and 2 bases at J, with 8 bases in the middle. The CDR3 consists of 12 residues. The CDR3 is CAISTGTYEQYF. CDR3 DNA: TGTGCCATCAGCACAGGGACCTACGAGCAGTACTTC.

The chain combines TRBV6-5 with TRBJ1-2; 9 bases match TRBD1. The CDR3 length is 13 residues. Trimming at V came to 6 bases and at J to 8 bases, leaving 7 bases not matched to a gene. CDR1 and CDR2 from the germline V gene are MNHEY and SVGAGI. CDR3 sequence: CASRGQGNRGYTF. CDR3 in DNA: TGTGCCAGCAGAGGACAGGGGAATAGAGGCTACACCTTC.

The CDR3, as DNA: TGTGCCAGCAGCGGAGGGACAGGAGTCACCGGGGAGCTGTTTTTT. It specifies CASSGGTGVTGELFF. The gene calls are TRBV9 and TRBJ2-2, with TRBD1 matching over 8 bases. There are 15 residues in the CDR3. V lost 3 bases, J lost 4 bases, and 5 bases stayed unmatched. Germline assignment: CDR1 SGDLS and CDR2 YYNGEE.

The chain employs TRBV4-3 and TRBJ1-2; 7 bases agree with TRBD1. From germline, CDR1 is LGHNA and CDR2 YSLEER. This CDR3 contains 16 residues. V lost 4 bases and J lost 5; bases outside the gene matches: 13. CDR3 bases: TGCGCCAGCAGCCTAAACCGGGACAGCATACAGTATGGCTACACCTTC. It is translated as CASSLNRDSIQYGYTF.

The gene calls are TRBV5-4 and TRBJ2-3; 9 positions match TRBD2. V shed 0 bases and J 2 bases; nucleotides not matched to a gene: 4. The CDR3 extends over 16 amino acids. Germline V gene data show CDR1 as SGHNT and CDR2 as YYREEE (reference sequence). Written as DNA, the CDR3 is TGTGCCAGCAGCTTGGACGGACTAGCGACCACAGATACGCAGTATTTT. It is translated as CASSLDGLATTDTQYF.

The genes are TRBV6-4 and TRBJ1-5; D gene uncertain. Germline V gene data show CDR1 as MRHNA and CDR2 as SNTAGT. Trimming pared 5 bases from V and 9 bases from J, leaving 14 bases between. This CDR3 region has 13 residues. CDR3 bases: TGTGCCAGCAGTCCCGGGTCCCAAGGGCCCCAGCATTTT. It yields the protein CASSPGSQGPQHF.

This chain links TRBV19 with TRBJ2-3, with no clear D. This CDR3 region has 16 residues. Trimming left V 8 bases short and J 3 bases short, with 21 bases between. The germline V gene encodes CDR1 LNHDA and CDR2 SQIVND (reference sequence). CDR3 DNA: TGTGCCAGTTCCCGGCCGTCGGAAGGATCTACAGATACGCAGTATTTT. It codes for CASSRPSEGSTDTQYF.

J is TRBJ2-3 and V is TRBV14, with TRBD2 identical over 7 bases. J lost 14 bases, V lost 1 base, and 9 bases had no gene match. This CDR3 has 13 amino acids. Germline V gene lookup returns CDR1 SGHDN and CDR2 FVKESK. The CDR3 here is CASSQGGRPQRYF. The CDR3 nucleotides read TGTGCCAGCAGCCAAGGCGGGAGACCCCAGAGGTATTTT.

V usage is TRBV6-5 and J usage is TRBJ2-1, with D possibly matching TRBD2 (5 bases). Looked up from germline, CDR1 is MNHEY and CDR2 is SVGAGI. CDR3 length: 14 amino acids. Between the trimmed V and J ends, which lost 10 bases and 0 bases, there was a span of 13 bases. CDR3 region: CATTRENSYNEQFF. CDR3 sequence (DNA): TGTGCCACCACCCGGGAAAACTCCTACAATGAGCAGTTCTTC.

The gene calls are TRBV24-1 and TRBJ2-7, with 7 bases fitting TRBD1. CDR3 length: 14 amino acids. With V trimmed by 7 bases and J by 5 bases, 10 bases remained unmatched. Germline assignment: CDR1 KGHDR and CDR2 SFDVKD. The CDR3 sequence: CATSAGTEFDEQYF. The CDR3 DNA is TGTGCCACCAGCGCCGGGACAGAATTTGACGAGCAGTACTTC.

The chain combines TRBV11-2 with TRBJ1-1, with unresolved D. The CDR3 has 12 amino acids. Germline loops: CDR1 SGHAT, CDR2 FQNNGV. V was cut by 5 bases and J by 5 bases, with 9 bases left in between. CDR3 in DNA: TGTGCCAGCAGCGACGGGAGTACTGAAGCTTTCTTT. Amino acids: CASSDGSTEAFF.

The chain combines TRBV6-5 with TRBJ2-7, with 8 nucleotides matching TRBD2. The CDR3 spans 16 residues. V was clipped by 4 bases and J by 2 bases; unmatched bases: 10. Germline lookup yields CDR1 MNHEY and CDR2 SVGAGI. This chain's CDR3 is CASSFTGGAQPYEQYF. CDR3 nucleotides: TGTGCCAGCAGTTTTACGGGAGGGGCCCAACCCTACGAGCAGTACTTC.

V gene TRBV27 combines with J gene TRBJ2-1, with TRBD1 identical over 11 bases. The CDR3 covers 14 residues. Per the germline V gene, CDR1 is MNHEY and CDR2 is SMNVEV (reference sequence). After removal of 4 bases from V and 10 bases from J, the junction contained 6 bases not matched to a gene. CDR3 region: CASSSGTGGREQFF. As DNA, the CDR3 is TGTGCCAGCAGTTCGGGGACAGGGGGTAGGGAGCAGTTCTTC.

The CDR3 DNA is TGTGCCAGCAGCGTAGGGACTAGCGGGGGGGCCGGAAATGAGCAGTTCTTC. The encoded protein is CASSVGTSGGAGNEQFF. The rearrangement uses TRBV9 and TRBJ2-1; TRBD2 aligns across 15 bases. The germline gives CDR1 SGDLS, CDR2 YYNGEE. With V trimmed by 0 bases and J by 7 bases, 5 bases remained unmatched. The CDR3 totals 17 residues.

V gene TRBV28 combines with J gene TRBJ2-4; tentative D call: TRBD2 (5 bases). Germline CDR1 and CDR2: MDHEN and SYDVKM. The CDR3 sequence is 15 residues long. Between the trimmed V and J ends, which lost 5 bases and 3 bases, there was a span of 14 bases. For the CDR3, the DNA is TGTGCCAGCAGTCCCCCGGGGAGCGGCAAAAACATTCAGTACTTC. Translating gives CASSPPGSGKNIQYF.

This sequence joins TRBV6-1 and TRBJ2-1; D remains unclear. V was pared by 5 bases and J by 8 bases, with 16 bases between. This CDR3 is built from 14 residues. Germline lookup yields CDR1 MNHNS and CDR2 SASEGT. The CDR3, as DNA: TGTGCCAGCAGTTCCCTTTCGCCTGGGGATGAGCAGTTCTTC. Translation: CASSSLSPGDEQFF.

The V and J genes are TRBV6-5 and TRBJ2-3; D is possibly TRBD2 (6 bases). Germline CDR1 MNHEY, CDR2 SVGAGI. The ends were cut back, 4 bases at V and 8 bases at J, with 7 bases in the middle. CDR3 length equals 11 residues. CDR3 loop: CASSSGVTQYF. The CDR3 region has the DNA TGTGCCAGCAGTTCGGGAGTTACGCAGTATTTT.

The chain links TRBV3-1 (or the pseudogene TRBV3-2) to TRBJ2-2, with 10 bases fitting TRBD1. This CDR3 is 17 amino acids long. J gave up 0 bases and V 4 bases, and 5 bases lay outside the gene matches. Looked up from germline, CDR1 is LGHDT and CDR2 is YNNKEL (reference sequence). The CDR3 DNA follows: TGTGCCAGCAGCCCGGACAGGGGGGCCACGAACACCGGGGAGCTGTTTTTT. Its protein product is CASSPDRGATNTGELFF.

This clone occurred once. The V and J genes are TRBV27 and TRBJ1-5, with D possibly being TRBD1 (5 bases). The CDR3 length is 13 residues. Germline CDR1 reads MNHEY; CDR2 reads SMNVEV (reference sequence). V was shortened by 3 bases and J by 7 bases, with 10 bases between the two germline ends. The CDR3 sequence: CASSFAGKQPQHF. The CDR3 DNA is TGTGCCAGCAGTTTTGCAGGGAAACAGCCCCAGCATTTT.

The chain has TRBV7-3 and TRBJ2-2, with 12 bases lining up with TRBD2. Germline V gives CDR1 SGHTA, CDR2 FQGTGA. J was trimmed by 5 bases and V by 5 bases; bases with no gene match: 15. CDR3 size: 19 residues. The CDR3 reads CASSQRLAGALGRTGELFF. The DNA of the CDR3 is TGTGCCAGCAGCCAGAGACTAGCGGGAGCCCTGGGTCGGACCGGGGAGCTGTTTTTT.

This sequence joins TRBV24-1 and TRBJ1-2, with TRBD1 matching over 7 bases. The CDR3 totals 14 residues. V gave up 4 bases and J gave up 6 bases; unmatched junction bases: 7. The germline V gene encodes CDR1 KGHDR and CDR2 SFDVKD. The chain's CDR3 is CATSERTGTHGYTF. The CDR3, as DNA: TGTGCCACCAGTGAAAGGACAGGTACTCATGGCTACACCTTC.

CDR3 sequence (DNA): TGTGCCAGTAGGGTAACGGTGGGCTATGGCTACACCTTC. It specifies CASRVTVGYGYTF. The chain recombines TRBV19 with TRBJ1-2, with D unclear. Trimming removed 6 bases from V and 4 bases from J, with 12 bases in between. This CDR3 has 13 residues. Germline CDR1 LNHDA, CDR2 SQIVND (reference sequence).

The CDR3 protein is CASSLLQETDTQYF. The CDR3 bases are TGTGCCAGCAGCCTACTACAGGAGACAGATACGCAGTATTTT. The chain couples TRBV7-8 to TRBJ2-3; TRBD1 is a possible D gene (5 bases). This CDR3 has 14 amino acids. The V gene lost 5 bases and the J gene lost 3 bases, with 12 bases spanning the gap. Per germline, CDR1 SGHVS and CDR2 FQNEAQ. The entire variable domain, with the rest obtained from reference TRBV7-8 and TRBJ2-3, is as follows: GAGVSQSPRYKVAKRGQDVALRCDPISGHVSLFWYQQALGQGPEFLTYFQNEAQLDKSGLPSDRFFAERPEGSVSTLKIQRTQQEDSAVYLCASSLLQETDTQYFGPGTRLTVL.

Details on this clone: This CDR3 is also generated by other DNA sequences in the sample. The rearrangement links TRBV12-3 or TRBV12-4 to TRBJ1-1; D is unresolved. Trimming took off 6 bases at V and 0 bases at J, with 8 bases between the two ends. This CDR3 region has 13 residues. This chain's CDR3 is CASSLQMNTEAFF. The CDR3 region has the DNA TGTGCCAGCAGCCTTCAAATGAACACTGAAGCTTTCTTT.

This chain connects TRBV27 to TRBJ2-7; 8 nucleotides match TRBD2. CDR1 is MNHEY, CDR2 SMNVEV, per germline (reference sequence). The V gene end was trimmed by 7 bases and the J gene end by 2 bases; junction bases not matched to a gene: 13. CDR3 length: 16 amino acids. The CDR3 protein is CASTSSGPRGPYEQYF. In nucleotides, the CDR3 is TGTGCCAGCACTTCTAGCGGGCCTCGAGGACCCTACGAGCAGTACTTC.

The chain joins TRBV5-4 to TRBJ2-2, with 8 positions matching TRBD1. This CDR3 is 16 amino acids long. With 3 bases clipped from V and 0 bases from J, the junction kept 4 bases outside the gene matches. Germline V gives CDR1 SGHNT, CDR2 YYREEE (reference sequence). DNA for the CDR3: TGTGCCAGCAGCTCGAAACAGGGGGCGAACACCGGGGAGCTGTTTTTT. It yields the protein CASSSKQGANTGELFF.

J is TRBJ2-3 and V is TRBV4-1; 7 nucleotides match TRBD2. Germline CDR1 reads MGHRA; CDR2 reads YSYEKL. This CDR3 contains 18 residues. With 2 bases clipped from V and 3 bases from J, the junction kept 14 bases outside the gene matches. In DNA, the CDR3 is TGCGCCAGCAGCCAATCGTTATCGGGGGAGGGAGGGACAGATACGCAGTATTTT. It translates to CASSQSLSGEGGTDTQYF.